Following are 2 T cell receptor beta chains from one sample sequenced in a study of STAT5B mutations in CD4+ large granular lymphocyte leukemia. Using immunoSEQ multiplex PCR, the repertoire was profiled, and TCRdb retains in-frame clones only, with some absent. This repertoire shows approximately 31,000 clones, about 74% found once; its top ten account for approximately 1.1%. The specimen sequenced was CD4+ T cells from blood buffy coats. Receptors originate from a human donor in good health.

This chain links TRBV19 with TRBJ1-5; TRBD1 is a possible D gene (5 bases). Trimming left V 5 bases short and J 3 bases short, with 11 bases between. Germline CDR1 LNHDA, CDR2 SQIVND (reference sequence). The CDR3 contains 14 residues. This CDR3 reads CASSWAGHNQPQHF. The CDR3, as DNA: TGTGCCAGTAGTTGGGCAGGACACAATCAGCCCCAGCATTTT.

The genes are TRBV4-1 and TRBJ1-3; D not resolved. V was clipped by 0 bases and J by 1 base, with 7 bases between them. The CDR3 loop spans 15 amino acids. The germline gives CDR1 MGHRA, CDR2 YSYEKL. CDR3 sequence reads: CASSQDRTSGNTIYF. CDR3 nucleotide sequence: TGCGCCAGCAGCCAAGATAGAACTTCTGGAAACACCATATATTTT.